What follows are 10 T cell receptor beta chains derived from one specimen sequenced in a study of CD8+CD57+ T cells in acquired aplastic anemia. Whoever was chosen for sequencing had shown CD8+CD57+ cell expansion by flow cytometry. Genomic DNA was employed as the template in profiling TCR beta VDJ and CDR3. MiXCR, applied by TCRdb to the reads, yields one record per CDR3 protein. Of fewer than 85,000 distinct CDR3 sequences listed, 70% are singletons. Sequencing was carried out using sorted CD4+, CD8+, or CD8+CD57+ T cells (not recorded which) from PBMCs. These receptors originate from a human donor with aplastic anemia.

This clonotype has only a few counts. The chain recombines TRBV15 with TRBJ2-5; 13 bases fit TRBD2. CDR1 and CDR2 from the germline V gene are LNHNV and YYDKDF (reference sequence). The V segment lost 4 bases and the J segment 2 bases; nucleotides outside the gene matches: 4. The CDR3 has 16 amino acids. CDR3 region: CATSTGTSGVQETQYF. The CDR3 DNA reads TGTGCCACCAGCACAGGGACTAGCGGGGTGCAAGAGACCCAGTACTTC.

The chain is built from TRBV11-2 and TRBJ1-6, with a weak D call TRBD1 (5 bases). The germline gives CDR1 SGHAT, CDR2 FQNNGV. The CDR3 is 13 residues long. V was clipped by 1 base and J by 12 bases, with 10 bases between them. The CDR3 DNA reads TGTGCCAGCAGCTTAGCTGGGGACTTACCCCTCCACTTT. Protein sequence: CASSLAGDLPLHF.

The V and J genes are TRBV25-1 and TRBJ1-2; D not resolved. V lost 1 base and J 1 base, leaving 19 bases between the germline ends. CDR1 is MGHDK, CDR2 SYGVNS, per germline. The CDR3 extends over 18 amino acids. CDR3 coding DNA: TGTGCCAGCAGTGAATCCCGCAGTCCTGGGTGGTTTAACTATGGCTACACCTTC. Translation: CASSESRSPGWFNYGYTF.

In this sample, this clonotype turned up once. The chain has TRBV7-8 and TRBJ1-2; D possibly corresponds to TRBD1 (5 bases). CDR3 length equals 14 residues. The germline gives CDR1 SGHVS, CDR2 FQNEAQ. The V end was cut by 0 bases, the J end by 8 bases, with 13 bases between. This CDR3 is CASSLAAAGLGYTF. The CDR3 DNA sequence: TGTGCCAGCAGCTTAGCAGCGGCAGGGCTCGGCTACACCTTC.

This clonotype was seen a handful of times. The chain has TRBV7-2 and TRBJ2-1; TRBD2 matches 8 bases. After removal of 1 base from V and 7 bases from J, the junction contained 9 bases not matched to a gene. CDR3 size: 16 residues. Germline lookup yields CDR1 SGHTA and CDR2 FQGNSA. CDR3 amino acids: CASSLVPSGRPNEQFF. CDR3 sequence (DNA): TGTGCCAGCAGCTTAGTGCCCAGCGGGAGACCAAATGAGCAGTTCTTC.

This chain joins TRBV2 and TRBJ1-2; 7 positions match TRBD1. From germline, CDR1 is SNHLY and CDR2 FYNNEI. The J segment lost 4 bases and the V segment lost 2 bases, leaving 10 bases of the junction unmatched. The CDR3 is 16 amino acids. The CDR3 nucleotides read TGTGCCAGCAGTGAACCGGGGACAGAACTTACCTATGGCTACACCTTC. Its protein is CASSEPGTELTYGYTF.

To note about this clonotype: At one end the junction does not follow the germline gene, possibly because of a read error. The rearrangement links TRBV7-7 to TRBJ2-3; TRBD2 matches at 8 bases. The CDR3 extends over 17 amino acids. Germline lookup yields CDR1 SSHAT and CDR2 FNYEAQ (reference sequence). The DNA of the CDR3 is TGTGCTAGCAGCTTGGGGGCCGCGGGGGGCCGCACAGATACGCAGTATTTT. Residues: CASSLGAAGGRTDTQYF.

The chain links TRBV7-2 to TRBJ2-3; possibly TRBD1 for D (5 bases). The CDR3 sequence is 14 residues long. Germline V gene data show CDR1 as SGHTA and CDR2 as FQGNSA. V was shortened by 6 bases and J by 2 bases, with 12 bases between the two germline ends. The chain's CDR3 is CASRPDSYTDTQYF. CDR3 nucleotide sequence: TGTGCCAGCAGACCCGACAGCTACACAGATACGCAGTATTTT.

The V and J genes are TRBV12-3 or TRBV12-4 and TRBJ2-7; maybe TRBD1 (6 bases). CDR3 length: 14 amino acids. V was clipped by 8 bases and J by 5 bases, with 19 bases between them. CDR3 sequence reads: CASGNSQGRDEQYF. The CDR3 DNA follows: TGTGCCAGCGGGAATTCACAGGGAAGGGACGAGCAGTACTTC.

V is TRBV10-3 and J is TRBJ2-3, with 7 bases aligning to TRBD2. This CDR3 is built from 12 residues. Germline trimming cut 6 bases from V and 4 bases from J; bases unmatched to any gene: 1. Germline CDR1 ENHRY, CDR2 SYGVKD. The CDR3 sequence: CAIRGLADTQYF. CDR3 DNA: TGTGCCATCAGAGGACTAGCAGATACGCAGTATTTT.